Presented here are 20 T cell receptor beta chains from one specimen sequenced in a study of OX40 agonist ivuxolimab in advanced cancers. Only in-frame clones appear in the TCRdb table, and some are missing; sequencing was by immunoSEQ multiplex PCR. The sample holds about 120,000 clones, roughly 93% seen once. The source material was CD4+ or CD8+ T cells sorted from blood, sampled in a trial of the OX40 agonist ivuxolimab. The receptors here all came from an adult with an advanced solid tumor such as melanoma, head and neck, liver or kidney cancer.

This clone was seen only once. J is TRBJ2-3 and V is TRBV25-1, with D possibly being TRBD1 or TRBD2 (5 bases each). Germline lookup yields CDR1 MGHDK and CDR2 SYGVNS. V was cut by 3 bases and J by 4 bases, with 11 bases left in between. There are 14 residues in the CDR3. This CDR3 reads CASSEGTASDTQYF. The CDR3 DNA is TGTGCCAGCAGTGAGGGGACGGCATCAGATACGCAGTATTTT.

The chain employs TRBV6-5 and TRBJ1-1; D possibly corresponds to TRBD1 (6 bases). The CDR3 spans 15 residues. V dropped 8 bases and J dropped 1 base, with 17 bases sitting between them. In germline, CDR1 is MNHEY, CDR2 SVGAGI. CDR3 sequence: CASRNTGQPNTEAFF. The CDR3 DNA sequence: TGTGCCAGCCGGAACACCGGACAGCCGAACACTGAAGCTTTCTTT.

The CDR3 DNA reads TGTGCCACCAGCAGGCGACATAATCCGGGACTAGCGGCATCCTACAATGAGCAGTTCTTC. This encodes CATSRRHNPGLAASYNEQFF. The chain has TRBV15 and TRBJ2-1; 11 nucleotides agree with TRBD2. CDR1 LNHNV and CDR2 YYDKDF come from the germline V gene (reference sequence). This CDR3 is built from 20 residues. V trimming: 3 bases; J trimming: 1 base; junction bases outside the gene matches: 14. The full variable domain, rest sourced from reference TRBV15 and TRBJ2-1, is DAMVIQNPRYQVTQFGKPVTLSCSQTLNHNVMYWYQQKSSQAPKLLFHYYDKDFNNEADTPDNFQSRRPNTSFCFLDIRSPGLGDTAMYLCATSRRHNPGLAASYNEQFFGPGTRLTVL.

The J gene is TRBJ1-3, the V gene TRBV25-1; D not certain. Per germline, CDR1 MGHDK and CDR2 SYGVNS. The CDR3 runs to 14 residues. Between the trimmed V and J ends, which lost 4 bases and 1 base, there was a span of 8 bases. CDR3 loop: CASSGEVSGNTIYF. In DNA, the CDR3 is TGTGCCAGCAGTGGGGAAGTGTCTGGAAACACCATATATTTT. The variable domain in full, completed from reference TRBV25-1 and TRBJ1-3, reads EADIYQTPRYLVIGTGKKITLECSQTMGHDKMYWYQQDPGMELHLIHYSYGVNSTEKGDLSSESTVSRIRTEHFPLTLESARPSHTSQYLCASSGEVSGNTIYFGEGSWLTVV.

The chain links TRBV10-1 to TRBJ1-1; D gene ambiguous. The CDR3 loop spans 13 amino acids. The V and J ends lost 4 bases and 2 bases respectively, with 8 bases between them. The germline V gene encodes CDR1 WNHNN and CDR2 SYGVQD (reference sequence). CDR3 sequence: CASSADRNTEAFF. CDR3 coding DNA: TGCGCCAGCAGTGCAGACCGAAACACTGAAGCTTTCTTT.

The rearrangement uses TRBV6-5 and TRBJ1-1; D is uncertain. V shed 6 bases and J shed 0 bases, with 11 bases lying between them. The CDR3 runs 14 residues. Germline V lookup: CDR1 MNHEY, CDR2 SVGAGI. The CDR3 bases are TGTGCCAGCAGAGTAGGCCCGGTGAACACTGAAGCTTTCTTT. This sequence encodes CASRVGPVNTEAFF.

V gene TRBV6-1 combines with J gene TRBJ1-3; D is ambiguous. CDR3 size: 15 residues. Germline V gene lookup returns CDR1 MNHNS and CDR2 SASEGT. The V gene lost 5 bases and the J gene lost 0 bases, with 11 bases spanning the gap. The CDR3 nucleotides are TGTGCCAGCAGTCCGCCGGGTGGCTCTGGAAACACCATATATTTT. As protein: CASSPPGGSGNTIYF.

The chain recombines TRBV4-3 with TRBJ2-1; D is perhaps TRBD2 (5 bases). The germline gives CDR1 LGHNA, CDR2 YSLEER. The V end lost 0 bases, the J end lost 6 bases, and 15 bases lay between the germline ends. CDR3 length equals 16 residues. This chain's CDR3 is CASSQDLGGIPNEQFF. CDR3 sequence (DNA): TGCGCCAGCAGCCAAGATCTCGGAGGCATCCCCAATGAGCAGTTCTTC.

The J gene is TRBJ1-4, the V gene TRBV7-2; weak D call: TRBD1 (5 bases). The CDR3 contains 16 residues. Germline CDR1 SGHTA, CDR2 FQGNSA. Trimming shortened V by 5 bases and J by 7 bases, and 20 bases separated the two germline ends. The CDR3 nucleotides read TGTGCCAGCAGCATCTCCCCAGGGCCGGGTGGTGAAAAACTGTTTTTT. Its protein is CASSISPGPGGEKLFF. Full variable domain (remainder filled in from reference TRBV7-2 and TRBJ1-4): GAGVSQSPSNKVTEKGKDVELRCDPISGHTALYWYRQSLGQGLEFLIYFQGNSAPDKSGLPSDRFSAERTGGSVSTLTIQRTQQEDSAVYLCASSISPGPGGEKLFFGSGTQLSVL.

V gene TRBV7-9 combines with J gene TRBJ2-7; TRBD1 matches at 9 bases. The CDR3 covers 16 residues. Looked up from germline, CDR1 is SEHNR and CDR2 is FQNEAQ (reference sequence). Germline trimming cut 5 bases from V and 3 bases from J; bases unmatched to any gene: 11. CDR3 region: CASSHSQGAISYEQYF. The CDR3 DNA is TGTGCCAGCAGCCACTCACAGGGGGCGATAAGCTACGAGCAGTACTTC.

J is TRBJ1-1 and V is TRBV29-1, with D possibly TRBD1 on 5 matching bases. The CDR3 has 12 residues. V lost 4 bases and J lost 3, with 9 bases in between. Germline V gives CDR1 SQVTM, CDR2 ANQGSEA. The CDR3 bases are TGCAGCGTTGCCTGGGGGTACACTGAAGCTTTCTTT. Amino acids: CSVAWGYTEAFF.

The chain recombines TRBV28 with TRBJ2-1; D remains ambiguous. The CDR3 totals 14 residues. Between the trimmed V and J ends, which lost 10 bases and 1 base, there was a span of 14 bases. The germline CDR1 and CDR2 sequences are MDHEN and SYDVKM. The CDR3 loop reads CATQGLPSYNEQFF. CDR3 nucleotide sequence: TGTGCCACCCAAGGGCTTCCATCCTACAATGAGCAGTTCTTC.

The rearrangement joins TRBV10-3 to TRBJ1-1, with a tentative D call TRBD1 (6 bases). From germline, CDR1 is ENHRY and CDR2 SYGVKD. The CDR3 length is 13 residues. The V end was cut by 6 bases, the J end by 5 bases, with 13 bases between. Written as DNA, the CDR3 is TGTGCCATCAGCGCGGGGGCAAGTACTGAAGCTTTCTTT. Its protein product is CAISAGASTEAFF.

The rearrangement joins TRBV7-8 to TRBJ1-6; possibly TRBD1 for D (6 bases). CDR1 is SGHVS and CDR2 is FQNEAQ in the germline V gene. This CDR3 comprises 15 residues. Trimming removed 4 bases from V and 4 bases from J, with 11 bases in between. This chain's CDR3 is CASSSRTAYNSPLHF. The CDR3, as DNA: TGTGCCAGCAGCTCTCGGACAGCTTATAATTCACCCCTCCACTTT. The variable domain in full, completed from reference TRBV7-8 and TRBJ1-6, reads GAGVSQSPRYKVAKRGQDVALRCDPISGHVSLFWYQQALGQGPEFLTYFQNEAQLDKSGLPSDRFFAERPEGSVSTLKIQRTQQEDSAVYLCASSSRTAYNSPLHFGNGTRLTVT.

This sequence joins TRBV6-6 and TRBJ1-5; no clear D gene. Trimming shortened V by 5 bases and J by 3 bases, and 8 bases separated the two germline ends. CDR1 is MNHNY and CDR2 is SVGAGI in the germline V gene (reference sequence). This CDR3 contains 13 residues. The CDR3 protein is CASSMAPNQPQHF. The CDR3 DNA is TGTGCCAGCAGTATGGCACCCAATCAGCCCCAGCATTTT.

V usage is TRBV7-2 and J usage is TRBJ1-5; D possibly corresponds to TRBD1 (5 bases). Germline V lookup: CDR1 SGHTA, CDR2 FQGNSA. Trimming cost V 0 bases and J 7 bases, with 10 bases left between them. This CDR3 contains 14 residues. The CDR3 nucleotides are TGTGCCAGCAGCTTAGCGGCAGGGCAACAGCCCCAGCATTTT. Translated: CASSLAAGQQPQHF.

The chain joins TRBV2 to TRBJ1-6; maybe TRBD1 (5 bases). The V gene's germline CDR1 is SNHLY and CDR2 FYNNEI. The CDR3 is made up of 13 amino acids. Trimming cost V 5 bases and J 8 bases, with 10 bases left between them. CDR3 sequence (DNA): TGTGCCAGCAGTTTGGACACTCATTCACCCCTCCACTTT. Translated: CASSLDTHSPLHF.

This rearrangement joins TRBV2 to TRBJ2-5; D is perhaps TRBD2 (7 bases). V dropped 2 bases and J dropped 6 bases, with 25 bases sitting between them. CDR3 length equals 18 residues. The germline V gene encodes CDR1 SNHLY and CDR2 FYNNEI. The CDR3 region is CASSERGLGGGQRKTQYF. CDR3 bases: TGTGCCAGCAGTGAAAGGGGCTTAGGGGGGGGCCAACGGAAGACCCAGTACTTC.

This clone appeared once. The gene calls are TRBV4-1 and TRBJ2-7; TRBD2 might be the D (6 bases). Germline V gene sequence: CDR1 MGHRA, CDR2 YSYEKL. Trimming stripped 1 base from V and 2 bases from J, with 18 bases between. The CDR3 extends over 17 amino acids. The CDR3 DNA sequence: TGCGCCAGCAGCCAAGCCTCTTTGGGACTGCAACCCTACGAGCAGTACTTC. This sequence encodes CASSQASLGLQPYEQYF.

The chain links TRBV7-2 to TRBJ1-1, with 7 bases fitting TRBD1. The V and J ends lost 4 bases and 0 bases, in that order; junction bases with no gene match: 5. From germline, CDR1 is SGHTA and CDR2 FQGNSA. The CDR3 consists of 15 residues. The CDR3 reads CASSSQTGMNTEAFF. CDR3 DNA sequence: TGTGCCAGCAGCTCCCAGACAGGGATGAACACTGAAGCTTTCTTT.